This T cell receptor beta chain is drawn from a study of OX40 agonist ivuxolimab in advanced cancers. The V end lost 4 bases, the J end lost 7 bases, and 9 bases lay between the germline ends. CDR1 and CDR2 (germline): SGHRS, YFSETQ. This CDR3 comprises 12 residues. Sequencing was performed with immunoSEQ multiplex PCR; in TCRdb, only in-frame clones are kept and a portion is missing. Of about 73,000 clones in the sample, around 90% are singletons; the top ten hold approximately 0.5%. Material: CD4+ or CD8+ T cells sorted from blood, obtained in a trial of the OX40 agonist ivuxolimab. The sequence came from an adult with an advanced solid tumor such as melanoma, head and neck, liver or kidney cancer. The V call is TRBV5-1, the J call TRBJ2-4; maybe TRBD1 (5 bases). The CDR3 region is CASSPDSNIQYF. The CDR3 DNA follows: TGCGCCAGCAGCCCCGACAGCAACATTCAGTACTTC.